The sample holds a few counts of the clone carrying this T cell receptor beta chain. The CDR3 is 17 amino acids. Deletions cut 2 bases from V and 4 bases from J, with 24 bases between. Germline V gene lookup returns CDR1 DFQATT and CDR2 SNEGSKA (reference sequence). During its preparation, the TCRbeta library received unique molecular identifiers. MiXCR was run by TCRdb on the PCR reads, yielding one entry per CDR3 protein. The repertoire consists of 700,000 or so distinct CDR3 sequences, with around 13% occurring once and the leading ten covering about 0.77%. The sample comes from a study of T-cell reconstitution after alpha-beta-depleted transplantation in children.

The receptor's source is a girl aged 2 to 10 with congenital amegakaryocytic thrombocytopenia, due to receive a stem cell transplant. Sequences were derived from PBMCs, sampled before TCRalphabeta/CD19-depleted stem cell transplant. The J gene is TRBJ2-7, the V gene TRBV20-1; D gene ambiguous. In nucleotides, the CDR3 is TGCAGTGCTAGATTTTGGTCAGAAGTAGTTAGAGGTTACGAGCAGTACTTC. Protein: CSARFWSEVVRGYEQYF.